This TCR beta chain was captured by sequencing in a study of blood T cell repertoires in COVID-19. Overall study context: COVID-19 samples, acute and convalescent, were from the United States, Italy and Spain.

Germline lookup yields CDR1 LGHNA and CDR2 YNFKEQ. V was clipped by 1 base and J by 6 bases; unmatched bases: 3. The CDR3 spans 14 residues. Data came from immunoSEQ multiplex PCR; TCRdb stores just in-frame clones and leaves some out. The sample has over 200,000 clones, 86% seen once. This sequence joins TRBV4-2 and TRBJ2-1; 7 bases agree with TRBD1. This TCR was recovered from a young woman who had been exposed to COVID-19. Sequencing input: PBMCs or T cells enriched from blood (not recorded which). CDR3: CASSQGNRGNEQFF. For the CDR3, the DNA is TGTGCCAGCAGCCAAGGAAACAGGGGCAATGAGCAGTTCTTC.